These 29 T cell receptor beta chains share one sample of origin, sequenced in a study of T cell responses to AZD1222 COVID-19 vaccine. The data were produced by immunoSEQ multiplex PCR, yet TCRdb's version contains in-frame clones alone and is incomplete. The table records 70,000 to 95,000 clones, more than 75% of them present only once. This specimen was peripheral blood, taken on day 0 of AZD1222 vaccination. The receptors here all came from an adult in good health.

The genes are TRBV12-3 or TRBV12-4 and TRBJ1-1; 8 bases match TRBD1. After removal of 5 bases from V and 8 bases from J, the junction contained 7 bases not matched to a gene. This CDR3 contains 13 residues. The CDR3 reads CASSRQGALEAFF. The CDR3, as DNA: TGTGCCAGCAGTCGCCAGGGGGCCTTGGAAGCTTTCTTT.

This chain links TRBV30 with TRBJ1-1; D ambiguous. CDR1 and CDR2 from the germline V gene are GTSNPN and SVGIG (reference sequence). CDR3 length: 13 amino acids. Trimming left V 4 bases short and J 0 bases short, with 9 bases between. The chain's CDR3 is CAWNLRLNTEAFF. In DNA form, the CDR3 reads TGTGCCTGGAACCTCCGGCTGAACACTGAAGCTTTCTTT. The entire variable domain, with the rest obtained from reference TRBV30 and TRBJ1-1, is as follows: SQTIHQWPATLVQPVGSPLSLECTVEGTSNPNLYWYRQAAGRGLQLLFYSVGIGQISSEVPQNLSASRPQDRQFILSSKKLLLSDSGFYLCAWNLRLNTEAFFGQGTRLTVV.

The chain has TRBV11-2 and TRBJ2-7; 8 bases align to TRBD2. Trimming removed 0 bases from V and 3 bases from J; junction bases left unmatched: 4. Germline V CDR1 and CDR2: SGHAT, FQNNGV. This CDR3 comprises 15 residues. DNA of the CDR3: TGTGCCAGCAGCTTAGACCCAGCGGGAGTCTACGAGCAGTACTTC. Protein: CASSLDPAGVYEQYF.

This chain connects TRBV30 to TRBJ1-2; 8 nucleotides align to TRBD1. V gave up 3 bases and J gave up 3 bases; unmatched junction bases: 9. The germline gives CDR1 GTSNPN, CDR2 SVGIG (reference sequence). This CDR3 has 15 amino acids. CDR3 region: CAWRYPGGSHYGYTF. CDR3 DNA: TGTGCCTGGAGATATCCAGGGGGCAGCCACTATGGCTACACCTTC. The full variable domain, rest sourced from reference TRBV30 and TRBJ1-2, is SQTIHQWPATLVQPVGSPLSLECTVEGTSNPNLYWYRQAAGRGLQLLFYSVGIGQISSEVPQNLSASRPQDRQFILSSKKLLLSDSGFYLCAWRYPGGSHYGYTFGSGTRLTVV.

The chain carries TRBV7-2 and TRBJ2-1; D might be TRBD1 (6 bases). V dropped 6 bases and J dropped 6 bases, with 15 bases sitting between them. Germline loops: CDR1 SGHTA, CDR2 FQGNSA. The CDR3 totals 14 residues. The CDR3 DNA follows: TGTGCCAGCAGTCCCCGGAGACAGGCCAATGAGCAGTTCTTC. It specifies CASSPRRQANEQFF.

The CDR3 nucleotides are TGTGCCAGCAGCCAAGATTTGGAGGGAGGGCAAGATACGCAGTATTTT. As protein: CASSQDLEGGQDTQYF. The chain has TRBV4-2 and TRBJ2-3, with 7 bases aligning to TRBD2. This CDR3 has 16 amino acids. Germline CDR1 LGHNA, CDR2 YNFKEQ. The junction had 8 bases not matched to a gene; V was cut back by 0 bases and J by 5 bases.

The chain uses TRBV7-2 and TRBJ1-3; the D is unclear. CDR3 length: 13 amino acids. The germline V gene encodes CDR1 SGHTA and CDR2 FQGNSA. V lost 4 bases to trimming and J lost 2 bases, with 6 bases between them. The CDR3 here is CASSSRAGNTIYF. The CDR3 bases are TGTGCCAGCAGCTCTCGTGCTGGAAACACCATATATTTT.

The gene calls are TRBV7-8 and TRBJ2-7; 9 nucleotides match TRBD1. The V gene end was trimmed by 5 bases and the J gene end by 6 bases; junction bases not matched to a gene: 8. Germline V gene sequence: CDR1 SGHVS, CDR2 FQNEAQ. The CDR3 totals 14 residues. This CDR3 reads CASSPGTGPPEQYF. The CDR3 coding sequence is TGTGCCAGCAGCCCCGGGACAGGGCCACCCGAGCAGTACTTC.

The chain links TRBV11-3 to TRBJ2-2, with D tentatively TRBD2 (6 bases). Germline loops: CDR1 SGHNT, CDR2 YENEEA. V was trimmed by 1 base and J by 3 bases, leaving 12 bases between them. This CDR3 region has 16 residues. This CDR3 reads CASSLGLREDTGELFF. CDR3 bases: TGTGCCAGCAGCTTAGGTCTCAGGGAGGACACCGGGGAGCTGTTTTTT.

As regards this clone: An end of the junction differs from the germline gene, which may be a read error. The J gene is TRBJ1-1, the V gene TRBV7-9; tentatively, D is TRBD1 (6 bases). CDR1 SEHNR and CDR2 FQNEAQ come from the germline V gene (reference sequence). The CDR3 is made up of 14 amino acids. CDR3 sequence (DNA): TGTGCCAGCAGTTTAGGGGGGGCTAACACTGAAGCTTTCTTT. Residues: CASSLGGANTEAFF. Full variable domain (rest looked up from reference TRBV7-9 and TRBJ1-1): DTGVSQNPRHKITKRGQNVTFRCDPISEHNRLYWYRQTLGQGPEFLTYFQNEAQLEKSRLLSDRFSAERPKGSFSTLEIQRTEQGDSAMYLCASSLGGANTEAFFGQGTRLTVV.

This clone was counted once. The rearrangement links TRBV24-1 to TRBJ1-1; D is unclear. Germline V gene sequence: CDR1 KGHDR, CDR2 SFDVKD. Trimming removed 5 bases at V and 5 bases at J, with 5 bases between. The CDR3 sequence is 11 residues long. The CDR3, as DNA: TGTGCCACCAGTGTAGGGACTGAAGCTTTCTTT. Its protein is CATSVGTEAFF.

J is TRBJ2-5 and V is TRBV4-3; 7 positions match TRBD2. Germline loops: CDR1 LGHNA, CDR2 YSLEER. The CDR3 runs 13 residues. V gave up 1 base and J gave up 5 bases; unmatched junction bases: 1. CDR3 DNA: TGCGCCAGCAGCCAAGGGGAGGGGGAGACCCAGTACTTC. It translates to CASSQGEGETQYF.

The V and J genes are TRBV11-3 and TRBJ2-3; D possibly corresponds to TRBD2 (6 bases). This CDR3 comprises 14 residues. V lost 2 bases, J lost 4 bases, and 10 bases lay in between. Germline lookup yields CDR1 SGHNT and CDR2 YENEEA. The CDR3 DNA reads as TGTGCCAGCAGCTTAAATCGACTAGCAGATACGCAGTATTTT. Encoded protein: CASSLNRLADTQYF.

This clone was recorded once. The chain joins TRBV5-4 to TRBJ2-7; no reliable D call. The V end was cut by 3 bases, the J end by 7 bases, with 20 bases between. Looked up from germline, CDR1 is SGHNT and CDR2 is YYREEE (reference sequence). The CDR3 has 15 amino acids. The CDR3 loop reads CASSWSPAGEDEQYF. The DNA for the CDR3 is TGTGCCAGCAGCTGGAGCCCGGCAGGCGAGGATGAGCAGTACTTC. Complete variable domain (other parts from reference TRBV5-4 and TRBJ2-7): ETGVTQSPTHLIKTRGQQVTLRCSSQSGHNTVSWYQQALGQGPQFIFQYYREEENGRGNFPPRFSGLQFPNYSSELNVNALELDDSALYLCASSWSPAGEDEQYFGPGTRLTVT.

In this sample, this clone turned up a few times. Here the CDR3 reads CASSLEQEAFEAFF. As DNA, the CDR3 is TGTGCCAGCAGCTTAGAACAGGAGGCCTTTGAAGCTTTCTTT. The chain links TRBV11-1 to TRBJ1-1; possible D gene TRBD1, 5 bases. Trimming took off 1 base at V and 7 bases at J, with 13 bases between the two ends. In germline, CDR1 is SGHAT, CDR2 FQDESV (reference sequence). The CDR3 is made up of 14 amino acids.

CDR3 loop: CASSLWANTEAFF. CDR3 bases: TGTGCCAGCAGTTTGTGGGCGAACACTGAAGCTTTCTTT. The chain couples TRBV27 to TRBJ1-1; D gene uncertain. Germline assignment: CDR1 MNHEY and CDR2 SMNVEV (reference sequence). Trimming took 3 bases from V and 1 from J, leaving 6 bases between them. The CDR3 length is 13 residues.

This chain joins TRBV6-4 and TRBJ2-1; weak D call: TRBD1 (6 bases). The ends were cut back, 8 bases at V and 6 bases at J, with 20 bases in the middle. Germline-derived CDR1 and CDR2 are MRHNA and SNTAGT. The CDR3 runs to 15 residues. CDR3 loop: CASARGEQGSNEQFF. CDR3 in DNA: TGTGCCAGCGCCCGTGGGGAACAGGGTAGCAATGAGCAGTTCTTC.

This chain connects TRBV7-2 to TRBJ1-2; TRBD1 aligns across 10 bases. Germline V gene lookup returns CDR1 SGHTA and CDR2 FQGNSA. The CDR3 totals 16 residues. Trimming removed 4 bases from V and 4 bases from J; junction bases left unmatched: 9. CDR3: CASSSRQGARVYGYTF. CDR3 coding DNA: TGTGCCAGCAGCTCAAGACAGGGGGCGAGGGTCTATGGCTACACCTTC.

This rearrangement joins TRBV11-2 to TRBJ2-1; D may be TRBD2 (7 bases). Looked up from germline, CDR1 is SGHAT and CDR2 is FQNNGV. The CDR3 runs 14 residues. Trimming stripped 5 bases from V and 3 bases from J, with 11 bases between. The CDR3 DNA reads TGTGCCAGCAGCGGGGGGGCTATCTACAATGAGCAGTTCTTC. This translates into CASSGGAIYNEQFF.

V is TRBV11-3 and J is TRBJ2-2; D is perhaps TRBD2 (5 bases). Germline V gives CDR1 SGHNT, CDR2 YENEEA. The ends were cut back, 1 base at V and 3 bases at J, with 15 bases in the middle. The CDR3 covers 17 residues. CDR3 nucleotides: TGTGCCAGCAGCTTAGGCTGGGCGGGTATGGACACCGGGGAGCTGTTTTTT. Translating gives CASSLGWAGMDTGELFF.

The chain uses TRBV27 and TRBJ2-1, with D uncertain. V lost 5 bases to trimming and J lost 15 bases, with 20 bases between them. The length of the CDR3 is 13 residues. CDR1 is MNHEY and CDR2 is SMNVEV in the germline V gene (reference sequence). CDR3 coding DNA: TGTGCCAGCAGTAAGAGCAGACTGGAATCGCCGTTCTTC. Encoded protein: CASSKSRLESPFF.

This clone came up once. The gene calls are TRBV30 and TRBJ1-4; perhaps TRBD1 as D (5 bases). CDR1 is GTSNPN, CDR2 SVGIG, per germline (reference sequence). This CDR3 spans 16 amino acids. V lost 2 bases to trimming and J lost 3 bases, with 16 bases between them. In DNA, the CDR3 is TGTGCCTGGAGTTACCGTGAGGGGAGGCCTAATGAAAAACTGTTTTTT. It translates to CAWSYREGRPNEKLFF.

This chain joins TRBV5-1 and TRBJ2-1; 10 nucleotides agree with TRBD2. CDR1 and CDR2 (germline): SGHRS, YFSETQ. V shed 2 bases and J 3 bases; nucleotides not matched to a gene: 2. CDR3 length equals 15 residues. CDR3 protein: CASSLAGGLYNEQFF. DNA for the CDR3: TGCGCCAGCAGCTTAGCGGGAGGGCTCTACAATGAGCAGTTCTTC.

As to this clone: In the same sample, other DNA sequences code for this CDR3. CDR3: CASSPPGDTQYF. Written as DNA, the CDR3 is TGTGCCAGCAGTCCACCAGGGGATACGCAGTATTTT. The chain joins TRBV12-3 or TRBV12-4 to TRBJ2-3; TRBD1 is a possible D gene (5 bases). Between the trimmed V and J ends, which lost 5 bases and 6 bases, there was a span of 9 bases. The CDR3 is 12 residues long.

The chain is built from TRBV28 and TRBJ2-7, with unresolved D. V lost 6 bases, J lost 6 bases, and 12 bases lay in between. CDR3 length: 12 amino acids. Germline CDR1 MDHEN, CDR2 SYDVKM. CDR3 nucleotides: TGTGCCAGCAGGAATCCGACGCGCGAGCAGTACTTC. This codes for CASRNPTREQYF.

This clone was detected once. The chain joins TRBV11-3 to TRBJ2-5; D ambiguous. Trimming removed 0 bases from V and 2 bases from J, with 7 bases in between. The CDR3 length is 14 residues. Germline lookup yields CDR1 SGHNT and CDR2 YENEEA. CDR3 loop: CASSLDSSQETQYF. The CDR3 nucleotides read TGTGCCAGCAGCTTAGATAGCAGTCAAGAGACCCAGTACTTC.

The CDR3 region has the DNA TGTGCCAGCAGTCCTGACTCAAAGGGGGCCTATGGCTACACCTTC. Protein sequence: CASSPDSKGAYGYTF. The genes are TRBV27 and TRBJ1-2; TRBD1 matches at 7 bases. J was trimmed by 4 bases and V by 5 bases; bases with no gene match: 10. The germline gives CDR1 MNHEY, CDR2 SMNVEV (reference sequence). The CDR3 is 15 amino acids.

The chain employs TRBV27 and TRBJ1-1; TRBD1 might be the D (5 bases). The CDR3 spans 13 residues. Looked up from germline, CDR1 is MNHEY and CDR2 is SMNVEV (reference sequence). V was shortened by 4 bases and J by 0 bases, with 6 bases between the two germline ends. This CDR3 is CASSSRVNTEAFF. Here the CDR3 DNA reads TGTGCCAGCAGTTCCAGGGTGAACACTGAAGCTTTCTTT.

This chain uses TRBV11-3 with TRBJ2-1, with 10 bases identical to TRBD1. Germline loops: CDR1 SGHNT, CDR2 YENEEA. V dropped 5 bases and J dropped 1; count of bases not matched to a gene: 2. The CDR3 is 15 residues long. The CDR3 DNA is TGTGCCAGCAGCGGGGGACAGGGGTCCTACAATGAGCAGTTCTTC. Protein: CASSGGQGSYNEQFF.